These T cell receptor beta chains were read from a single sample in a study of cytomegalovirus exposure and HLA in healthy donors. Assay used: immunoSEQ multiplex PCR; TCRdb lists only in-frame clones, some missing. This sample has 100,000 to 150,000 clones; about 80% occur once, and the top ten carry approximately 11%. The material sequenced was PBMCs. These receptors all come from a man aged 25 to 45 in good health and CMV-seropositive. Each CDR3 is given with its conserved first and last residue. A D gene is named only where the DNA matches it firmly. Not all rows give a size; the values are once, few, many and, for expanded clones, a class.

cdr3_length: 15; v_call: TRBV13; clone_size: .; d_call: .; j_call: TRBJ2-1; cdr3_nt: TGTGCCAGCAGCTTAGGGGGGGCTTCCTACAATGAGCAGTTCTTC; cdr3_aa: CASSLGGASYNEQFF
cdr3_length: 12; v_call: TRBV6-5; clone_size: .; d_call: TRBD1; j_call: TRBJ1-2; cdr3_nt: TGTGCCAGCAGTTGGACAGGGGCTGGCTACACCTTC; cdr3_aa: CASSWTGAGYTF
cdr3_length: 16; v_call: TRBV27; clone_size: few; d_call: .; j_call: TRBJ2-1; cdr3_nt: TGTGCCAGCAGCTTAACGGGGGATCCCTCCTACAATGAGCAGTTCTTC; cdr3_aa: CASSLTGDPSYNEQFF
cdr3_length: 12; v_call: TRBV29-1; clone_size: once; d_call: .; j_call: TRBJ1-2; cdr3_nt: TGCAGCGTTCCCGACAGGAACTATGGCTACACCTTC; cdr3_aa: CSVPDRNYGYTF
cdr3_length: 14; v_call: TRBV7-6; clone_size: .; d_call: TRBD1; j_call: TRBJ2-3; cdr3_nt: TGTGCCAGCAGACAGGGGCTTAGCACAGATACGCAGTATTTT; cdr3_aa: CASRQGLSTDTQYF
cdr3_length: 14; v_call: TRBV18; clone_size: .; d_call: .; j_call: TRBJ2-7; cdr3_nt: TGTGCCAGCTCACCACCGGGGCGGCCCTATGAGCAGTACTTC; cdr3_aa: CASSPPGRPYEQYF
cdr3_length: 16; v_call: TRBV5-1; clone_size: .; d_call: TRBD2; j_call: TRBJ2-5; cdr3_nt: TGCGCCAGCAGCCTGGGACTAGCGGAGAGCCAAGAGACCCAGTACTTC; cdr3_aa: CASSLGLAESQETQYF
cdr3_length: 14; v_call: TRBV5-1; clone_size: once; d_call: .; j_call: TRBJ2-7; cdr3_nt: TGCGCCAGCAGCCAGTCGGACAGCTACTACGAGCAGTACTTC; cdr3_aa: CASSQSDSYYEQYF
cdr3_length: 14; v_call: TRBV11-2; clone_size: once; d_call: .; j_call: TRBJ2-3; cdr3_nt: TGTGCCAGCAGCTTAGTGAGACTCACAGATACGCAGTATTTT; cdr3_aa: CASSLVRLTDTQYF
cdr3_length: 18; v_call: TRBV4-1; clone_size: .; d_call: TRBD2; j_call: TRBJ2-7; cdr3_nt: TGCGCCAGCAGCCAAGTCGAGGCGGCTAGCGGAAACACCTACGAGCAGTACTTC; cdr3_aa: CASSQVEAASGNTYEQYF
cdr3_length: 15; v_call: TRBV5-4; clone_size: .; d_call: TRBD2; j_call: TRBJ2-3; cdr3_nt: TGTGCCAGCAGCGGCACCCGGACTAGCCGGTCTACGCAGTATTTT; cdr3_aa: CASSGTRTSRSTQYF
cdr3_length: 15; v_call: TRBV27; clone_size: .; d_call: .; j_call: TRBJ1-4; cdr3_nt: TGTGCCAGCAAGGAAACCGGGACACCTTTCCAAAGGCTGTTTTTT; cdr3_aa: CASKETGTPFQRLFF
cdr3_length: 14; v_call: TRBV29-1; clone_size: .; d_call: TRBD1; j_call: TRBJ1-1; cdr3_nt: TGCAGTCATTACCCCCGGGGACAGGGGGGTAAAGCTTTCTTT; cdr3_aa: CSHYPRGQGGKAFF
cdr3_length: 14; v_call: TRBV7-9; clone_size: few; d_call: TRBD1; j_call: TRBJ1-5; cdr3_nt: TGTGCCAGCAGCCAAGGACAGGGGGATCAGCCCCAGCATTTT; cdr3_aa: CASSQGQGDQPQHF
cdr3_length: 14; v_call: TRBV11-1; clone_size: .; d_call: .; j_call: TRBJ2-7; cdr3_nt: TGTGCCAGCAGCTTTTTTAGCGGAGGCTACGAGCAGTACTTC; cdr3_aa: CASSFFSGGYEQYF
cdr3_length: 16; v_call: TRBV7-2; clone_size: .; d_call: TRBD1; j_call: TRBJ2-1; cdr3_nt: TGTGCCAGCAGCACACGGGACAGGGTGCCCTACAATGAGCAGTTCTTC; cdr3_aa: CASSTRDRVPYNEQFF
cdr3_length: 14; v_call: TRBV11-3; clone_size: .; d_call: TRBD1; j_call: TRBJ2-2; cdr3_nt: TGTGCCAGCAGCGCGACAGGGCACACCGGGGAGCTGTTTTTT; cdr3_aa: CASSATGHTGELFF
cdr3_length: 18; v_call: TRBV23-1; clone_size: .; d_call: TRBD1; j_call: TRBJ1-1; cdr3_nt: TGCGCCAGCAGTCAATCGAGGACAGGGGGCGCGTCCGACACTGAAGCTTTCTTT; cdr3_aa: CASSQSRTGGASDTEAFF
cdr3_length: 12; v_call: TRBV7-2; clone_size: .; d_call: .; j_call: TRBJ2-2; cdr3_nt: TGTGCCAGCAGTTATTATTCTGGGGAGCTGTTTTTT; cdr3_aa: CASSYYSGELFF
cdr3_length: 12; v_call: TRBV28; clone_size: .; d_call: .; j_call: TRBJ2-1; cdr3_nt: TGTGCCAGCGGAAGCGGATACAATGAGCAGTTCTTC; cdr3_aa: CASGSGYNEQFF
cdr3_length: 15; v_call: TRBV10-3; clone_size: .; d_call: TRBD2; j_call: TRBJ2-1; cdr3_nt: TGTGCCATCTCCCCAACCAGCGGGAGGGGCTATGAGCAGTTCTTC; cdr3_aa: CAISPTSGRGYEQFF
cdr3_length: 16; v_call: TRBV4-2; clone_size: .; d_call: TRBD1; j_call: TRBJ1-6; cdr3_nt: TGTGCCAGCAGCCAAGAAGGGGGGACAGCAAATTCACCCCTCCACTTT; cdr3_aa: CASSQEGGTANSPLHF
cdr3_length: 14; v_call: TRBV5-5; clone_size: .; d_call: .; j_call: TRBJ1-1; cdr3_nt: TGTGCCAGCAGCTTGGTGGCCGCTCTCACTGAAGCTTTCTTT; cdr3_aa: CASSLVAALTEAFF
cdr3_length: 12; v_call: TRBV5-1; clone_size: once; d_call: .; j_call: TRBJ2-7; cdr3_nt: TGCGCCAGCAGCTTCAACCGAGGGGAGCAGTACTTC; cdr3_aa: CASSFNRGEQYF
cdr3_length: 14; v_call: TRBV6-1; clone_size: .; d_call: .; j_call: TRBJ2-5; cdr3_nt: TGTGCCAGCAAAGGCCTCCGGGGGCAAGAGACCCAGTACTTC; cdr3_aa: CASKGLRGQETQYF
cdr3_length: 15; v_call: TRBV5-4; clone_size: .; d_call: TRBD2; j_call: TRBJ2-1; cdr3_nt: TGTGCCAGCAGCTCAGGACTAGCGGTGGGCAATGAGCAGTTCTTC; cdr3_aa: CASSSGLAVGNEQFF
cdr3_length: 17; v_call: TRBV5-1; clone_size: .; d_call: .; j_call: TRBJ1-1; cdr3_nt: TGCGCCAGCAGCTTGACCTCGCTAGGGGTAGAGAACACTGAAGCTTTCTTT; cdr3_aa: CASSLTSLGVENTEAFF
cdr3_length: 13; v_call: TRBV6-6; clone_size: .; d_call: .; j_call: TRBJ2-5; cdr3_nt: TGTGCCAGCAGTTACTTCGGGGGAGAGACCCAGTACTTC; cdr3_aa: CASSYFGGETQYF
cdr3_length: 14; v_call: TRBV7-9; clone_size: .; d_call: TRBD2; j_call: TRBJ2-5; cdr3_nt: TGTGCCAGCAGCGAGACTAGCGGCACGGGGACCCAGTACTTC; cdr3_aa: CASSETSGTGTQYF
cdr3_length: 15; v_call: TRBV4-1; clone_size: .; d_call: .; j_call: TRBJ2-1; cdr3_nt: TGCGCCAGCAGCCAAGACACAGGTACATACAATGAGCAGTTCTTC; cdr3_aa: CASSQDTGTYNEQFF
cdr3_length: 14; v_call: TRBV30; clone_size: .; d_call: .; j_call: TRBJ2-1; cdr3_nt: TGTGCCTGGATCGCAGGGGTACGGATTGGTGAGCAGTTCTTC; cdr3_aa: CAWIAGVRIGEQFF
cdr3_length: 16; v_call: TRBV21-1; clone_size: .; d_call: .; j_call: TRBJ2-7; cdr3_nt: TGTGCCAGCAGCAAGGAATTACCCGCGGGAAGCTACGAGCAGTACTTC; cdr3_aa: CASSKELPAGSYEQYF
cdr3_length: 13; v_call: TRBV4-3; clone_size: few; d_call: TRBD1; j_call: TRBJ2-3; cdr3_nt: TGCGCCAGCAGCCGTGACAGGGCTAATACGCAGTATTTT; cdr3_aa: CASSRDRANTQYF
cdr3_length: 15; v_call: TRBV4-1; clone_size: .; d_call: .; j_call: TRBJ2-7; cdr3_nt: TGCGCCAGCAGCCAAGCTGGACTGCACTCCTACGAGCAGTACTTC; cdr3_aa: CASSQAGLHSYEQYF
cdr3_length: 14; v_call: TRBV10-3; clone_size: few; d_call: .; j_call: TRBJ2-5; cdr3_nt: TGTGCCATCAGTGCTACTAGCTCGTCAGAGACCCAGTACTTC; cdr3_aa: CAISATSSSETQYF
cdr3_length: 15; v_call: TRBV28; clone_size: few; d_call: TRBD1; j_call: TRBJ2-5; cdr3_nt: TGTGCCAGCAGTGAGGGCAGGGGGCGGCAAGAGACCCAGTACTTC; cdr3_aa: CASSEGRGRQETQYF
cdr3_length: 13; v_call: TRBV28; clone_size: .; d_call: .; j_call: TRBJ1-1; cdr3_nt: TGTGCCAGCAGTTTGGGGGGTCCCACTGAAGCTTTCTTT; cdr3_aa: CASSLGGPTEAFF
cdr3_length: 18; v_call: TRBV29-1; clone_size: .; d_call: TRBD1; j_call: TRBJ2-3; cdr3_nt: TGCAGCGTCGGATCGTTGTTAACAGGGGGCGCCGGGGTGGATACGCAGTATTTT; cdr3_aa: CSVGSLLTGGAGVDTQYF
cdr3_length: 16; v_call: TRBV6-5; clone_size: few; d_call: .; j_call: TRBJ2-7; cdr3_nt: TGTGCCAGCAGTTATTCGAAAGCGGGCGCGACCTACGAGCAGTACTTC; cdr3_aa: CASSYSKAGATYEQYF
cdr3_length: 11; v_call: TRBV23-1; clone_size: .; d_call: .; j_call: TRBJ1-1; cdr3_nt: TGCGCCAGGCGGAGGAACACTGAAGCTTTCTTT; cdr3_aa: CARRRNTEAFF
cdr3_length: 17; v_call: TRBV5-4; clone_size: .; d_call: TRBD1; j_call: TRBJ1-4; cdr3_nt: TGTGCCAGCAAGCTTGGGGTTTCAGGGGGCGCTGGTGAAAAACTGTTTTTT; cdr3_aa: CASKLGVSGGAGEKLFF
cdr3_length: 14; v_call: TRBV6-1; clone_size: .; d_call: TRBD2; j_call: TRBJ2-7; cdr3_nt: TGTGCCAGCAGTGAAGCGAGCGGGGACTACGAGCAGTACTTC; cdr3_aa: CASSEASGDYEQYF
cdr3_length: 15; v_call: TRBV7-9; clone_size: once; d_call: TRBD1; j_call: TRBJ1-1; cdr3_nt: TGTGCCAGCAGCTTAGGGACAGGGGTTGGCACTGAAGCTTTCTTT; cdr3_aa: CASSLGTGVGTEAFF
cdr3_length: 14; v_call: TRBV7-2; clone_size: once; d_call: .; j_call: TRBJ2-7; cdr3_nt: TGTGCCAGCACCCCACTAGTCACGGGGAACGAGCAGTACTTC; cdr3_aa: CASTPLVTGNEQYF
cdr3_length: 15; v_call: TRBV5-4; clone_size: .; d_call: TRBD2; j_call: TRBJ2-2; cdr3_nt: TGTGCCAGCAGCGGGACTAGTGGAAACACCGGGGAGCTGTTTTTT; cdr3_aa: CASSGTSGNTGELFF
cdr3_length: 17; v_call: TRBV4-1; clone_size: .; d_call: TRBD2; j_call: TRBJ2-2; cdr3_nt: TGCGCCAGCAGCCAAGATCCCCGCCGCGGGGGCACCGGGGAGCTGTTTTTT; cdr3_aa: CASSQDPRRGGTGELFF
cdr3_length: 15; v_call: TRBV29-1; clone_size: once; d_call: TRBD2; j_call: TRBJ2-7; cdr3_nt: TGCAGCGTTGAAGTTACAACTAGCGGGAGGGACGAGCAGTACTTC; cdr3_aa: CSVEVTTSGRDEQYF
cdr3_length: 16; v_call: TRBV5-4; clone_size: .; d_call: TRBD2; j_call: TRBJ2-3; cdr3_nt: TGTGCCAGCAGCTCCACTAGCGGGGGAGTATTAGATACGCAGTATTTT; cdr3_aa: CASSSTSGGVLDTQYF
cdr3_length: 14; v_call: TRBV15; clone_size: .; d_call: TRBD1; j_call: TRBJ2-5; cdr3_nt: TGTGCCACCAGCAGGGACAGGGGCGAAGAGACCCAGTACTTC; cdr3_aa: CATSRDRGEETQYF
cdr3_length: 15; v_call: TRBV4-1; clone_size: .; d_call: TRBD2; j_call: TRBJ2-7; cdr3_nt: TGCGCCAGCAGCCAATTACTAGCGGGAGCCTACGAGCAGTACTTC; cdr3_aa: CASSQLLAGAYEQYF
cdr3_length: 15; v_call: TRBV15; clone_size: .; d_call: TRBD1; j_call: TRBJ2-1; cdr3_nt: TGTGCCACCAGCAGAGAGCGACAGGGTAGGGGTGAGCAGTTCTTC; cdr3_aa: CATSRERQGRGEQFF
cdr3_length: 15; v_call: TRBV7-3; clone_size: .; d_call: TRBD2; j_call: TRBJ2-1; cdr3_nt: TGTGCCAGCAGCTTCACGGGAGGGCCAGAAAATGAGCAGTTCTTC; cdr3_aa: CASSFTGGPENEQFF
cdr3_length: 13; v_call: TRBV27; clone_size: .; d_call: .; j_call: TRBJ2-7; cdr3_nt: TGTGCCAGCAGTTTGACAGGTTCCTACGAGCAGTACTTC; cdr3_aa: CASSLTGSYEQYF
cdr3_length: 15; v_call: TRBV5-8; clone_size: .; d_call: TRBD2; j_call: TRBJ2-7; cdr3_nt: TGTGCCAGCAGCATCCGGACTAGCGGAGCCTACGAGCAGTACTTC; cdr3_aa: CASSIRTSGAYEQYF
cdr3_length: 17; v_call: TRBV18; clone_size: .; d_call: TRBD2; j_call: TRBJ2-5; cdr3_nt: TGTGCCAGCTCACCACGATTTGTCAGGGCGCGGGGGGAGACCCAGTACTTC; cdr3_aa: CASSPRFVRARGETQYF